This passage covers 25 T cell receptor beta chains from one sample sequenced in a study of blood T cell repertoires in COVID-19. Measured with immunoSEQ multiplex PCR; TCRdb has only the in-frame clones, and not every one. The sample carries about 220,000 clones, around four fifths recorded once. Material for sequencing was peripheral blood. These receptor sequences come from a woman between 65 and 79 years old with COVID-19, enrolled during active disease.

The chain employs TRBV7-2 and TRBJ2-2, with a possible D match to TRBD2 (7 bases). The ends were cut back, 4 bases at V and 6 bases at J, with 12 bases in the middle. The V gene's germline CDR1 is SGHTA and CDR2 FQGNSA. The CDR3 extends over 14 amino acids. The CDR3 spells CASSWQGRAGELFF. The DNA of the CDR3 is TGTGCCAGCAGCTGGCAGGGGAGGGCCGGGGAGCTGTTTTTT. Filled out from reference TRBV7-2 and TRBJ2-2, the complete variable domain reads GAGVSQSPSNKVTEKGKDVELRCDPISGHTALYWYRQSLGQGLEFLIYFQGNSAPDKSGLPSDRFSAERTGGSVSTLTIQRTQQEDSAVYLCASSWQGRAGELFFGEGSRLTVL.

The rearrangement uses TRBV5-1 and TRBJ2-7, with 10 bases aligning to TRBD1. This CDR3 comprises 16 residues. The germline V gene encodes CDR1 SGHRS and CDR2 YFSETQ. Trimming removed 0 bases from V and 2 bases from J; junction bases left unmatched: 5. CDR3 DNA: TGCGCCAGCAGCTTGGGGGGGACAGGGGCCCCCTACGAGCAGTACTTC. Its protein product is CASSLGGTGAPYEQYF.

The chain couples TRBV5-1 to TRBJ2-2, with a tentative D call TRBD2 (6 bases). This CDR3 is built from 14 residues. The germline V gene encodes CDR1 SGHRS and CDR2 YFSETQ. Trimming removed 6 bases from V and 5 bases from J, with 14 bases in between. CDR3 protein: CASKEGHVTGELFF. CDR3 nucleotides: TGCGCCAGCAAGGAGGGCCATGTTACCGGGGAGCTGTTTTTT.

In DNA form, the CDR3 reads TGTGCCAGCAGCCCCCGGGGAAGTGGACAGGTTTATTATGAGCAGTTCTTC. Translating it yields CASSPRGSGQVYYEQFF. The chain combines TRBV9 with TRBJ2-1, with 7 bases lining up with TRBD1. The CDR3 extends over 17 amino acids. Germline assignment: CDR1 SGDLS and CDR2 YYNGEE. V trimming: 4 bases; J trimming: 8 bases; junction bases outside the gene matches: 18.

The CDR3 protein is CASSLYARGDSGANVLTF. CDR3 in DNA: TGCGCCAGCAGCTTGTATGCCAGGGGGGACTCTGGGGCCAACGTCCTGACTTTC. This chain links TRBV5-1 with TRBJ2-6; D possibly corresponds to TRBD1 (7 bases). The V end lost 1 base, the J end lost 0 bases, and 14 bases lay between the germline ends. The CDR3 totals 18 residues. Germline CDR1 reads SGHRS; CDR2 reads YFSETQ.

This chain joins TRBV7-9 and TRBJ1-2; TRBD1 matches 10 bases. This CDR3 has 16 amino acids. Trimming took 5 bases from V and 8 from J; bases not matched to a gene: 14. The germline gives CDR1 SEHNR, CDR2 FQNEAQ (reference sequence). This CDR3 is CASSPRETGGAEGYTF. The DNA for the CDR3 is TGTGCCAGCAGCCCAAGGGAGACAGGGGGCGCGGAAGGCTACACCTTC.

The chain is built from TRBV11-3 and TRBJ2-1; 10 bases map to TRBD2. Germline CDR1 and CDR2: SGHNT and YENEEA. This CDR3 region has 17 residues. Trimming at V came to 1 base and at J to 4 bases, leaving 7 bases not matched to a gene. The CDR3 loop reads CASSLVSLAGGYNEQFF. The CDR3 DNA sequence: TGTGCCAGCAGCTTAGTCTCTTTAGCGGGAGGTTACAATGAGCAGTTCTTC. The full variable domain, completed using reference TRBV11-3 and TRBJ2-1, is EAGVVQSPRYKIIEKKQPVAFWCNPISGHNTLYWYLQNLGQGPELLIRYENEEAVDDSQLPKDRFSAERLKGVDSTLKIQPAELGDSAVYLCASSLVSLAGGYNEQFFGPGTRLTVL.

This chain links TRBV18 with TRBJ2-3, with D perhaps matching TRBD1 (5 bases). Germline V CDR1 and CDR2: KGHSH, LQKENI. The CDR3 has 15 residues. V lost 4 bases and J lost 1, with 12 bases in between. CDR3 nucleotide sequence: TGTGCCAGCTCACGAGGCCAGGGCCGCACAGATACGCAGTATTTT. Encoded protein: CASSRGQGRTDTQYF. The full variable domain, completed using reference TRBV18 and TRBJ2-3, is NAGVMQNPRHLVRRRGQEARLRCSPMKGHSHVYWYRQLPEEGLKFMVYLQKENIIDESGMPKERFSAEFPKEGPSILRIQQVVRGDSAAYFCASSRGQGRTDTQYFGPGTRLTVL.

The rearrangement links TRBV18 to TRBJ2-3; TRBD2 matches at 9 bases. CDR1 KGHSH and CDR2 LQKENI come from the germline V gene. The CDR3 extends over 15 amino acids. Germline trimming cut 6 bases from V and 2 bases from J; bases unmatched to any gene: 6. CDR3 DNA: TGTGCCAGCTCCCAGCTAGCGGGGATCACAGATACGCAGTATTTT. Translated, it gives CASSQLAGITDTQYF.

The V gene is TRBV19, the J gene TRBJ2-2; D may be TRBD2 (5 bases). The CDR3 runs to 14 residues. The germline V and J ends were trimmed by 9 bases and 1 base, with 12 bases remaining between them. Germline V gene data show CDR1 as LNHDA and CDR2 as SQIVND (reference sequence). CDR3 amino acids: CASTLALNTGELFF. CDR3 nucleotide sequence: TGTGCCAGCACTCTAGCTTTGAACACCGGGGAGCTGTTTTTT.

The V gene is TRBV7-9, the J gene TRBJ2-1; 9 bases align to TRBD1. CDR1 is SEHNR, CDR2 FQNEAQ, per germline (reference sequence). J lost 5 bases, V lost 5 bases, and 19 bases had no gene match. There are 19 residues in the CDR3. CDR3 sequence: CASSPTRSTGGLKNNEQFF. The CDR3 DNA reads as TGTGCCAGCAGCCCGACCCGCTCTACAGGGGGCCTTAAAAACAATGAGCAGTTCTTC.

This chain links TRBV7-2 with TRBJ1-6; 7 bases agree with TRBD1. Germline V gene data show CDR1 as SGHTA and CDR2 as FQGNSA. CDR3 length: 15 amino acids. V shed 1 base, J shed 6 bases, and the junction held 3 bases outside the gene matches. CDR3 protein: CASSLGGQINSPLHF. As DNA, the CDR3 is TGTGCCAGCAGCTTAGGGGGACAGATTAATTCACCCCTCCACTTT.

V and J are TRBV6-2 or TRBV6-3 and TRBJ1-5; D is unresolved. The CDR3 is made up of 16 amino acids. The germline gives CDR1 MNHEY, CDR2 SVGEGT. Trimming removed 5 bases at V and 0 bases at J, with 14 bases between. CDR3 loop: CASSTPTDYSNQPQHF. CDR3 in DNA: TGTGCCAGCAGTACCCCAACAGATTATAGCAATCAGCCCCAGCATTTT.

The chain is built from TRBV6-5 and TRBJ2-2; TRBD1 might be the D (6 bases). The V and J ends lost 8 bases and 2 bases respectively, with 12 bases between them. CDR1 is MNHEY and CDR2 is SVGAGI in the germline V gene. The CDR3 sequence is 14 residues long. CDR3 residues: CASRTGFNTGELFF. In DNA form, the CDR3 reads TGTGCCAGCCGTACAGGGTTCAACACCGGGGAGCTGTTTTTT.

The chain is built from TRBV10-3 and TRBJ1-1; perhaps TRBD1 as D (5 bases). The CDR3 contains 16 residues. Trimming cost V 7 bases and J 1 base, with 19 bases left between them. Germline-derived CDR1 and CDR2 are ENHRY and SYGVKD. CDR3 amino acids: CAITPGVTGGNTEAFF. In DNA, the CDR3 is TGTGCCATCACCCCGGGGGTGACGGGGGGGAACACTGAAGCTTTCTTT.

This clone was counted a few times. The V and J genes are TRBV10-1 and TRBJ2-7; TRBD1 aligns across 9 bases. The CDR3 has 18 amino acids. Losses at the gene ends were 8 bases for V and 6 bases for J; bases not matched to a gene: 23. Germline CDR1 reads WNHNN; CDR2 reads SYGVQD (reference sequence). As DNA, the CDR3 is TGCGCCAGCGTTGACCCGGGACAGGGAAATTTTAGCTATCGCGAGCAGTACTTC. Protein sequence: CASVDPGQGNFSYREQYF.

In its sample, this clone was seen a few times. The chain has TRBV7-9 and TRBJ2-7, with TRBD2 matching over 9 bases. With V trimmed by 3 bases and J by 2 bases, 2 bases remained unmatched. The CDR3 loop spans 14 amino acids. In germline, CDR1 is SEHNR, CDR2 FQNEAQ (reference sequence). The CDR3 protein is CASSFSGSTYEQYF. The DNA for the CDR3 is TGTGCCAGCAGCTTTAGCGGGAGTACCTACGAGCAGTACTTC. Variable domain in full (rest from reference TRBV7-9 and TRBJ2-7): DTGVSQNPRHKITKRGQNVTFRCDPISEHNRLYWYRQTLGQGPEFLTYFQNEAQLEKSRLLSDRFSAERPKGSFSTLEIQRTEQGDSAMYLCASSFSGSTYEQYFGPGTRLTVT.

V is TRBV24-1 and J is TRBJ1-5, with 10 bases that match TRBD1. The junction had 12 bases not matched to a gene; V was cut back by 3 bases and J by 11 bases. Germline V gives CDR1 KGHDR, CDR2 SFDVKD. CDR3 length: 16 amino acids. CDR3 sequence (DNA): TGTGCCACCAGTGATCCTGGACAGGGGGGAACCACTACCCAGCATTTT. Translated: CATSDPGQGGTTTQHF.

CDR3 in amino acids: CASSPSGASSYNSPLHF. Here the CDR3 DNA reads TGTGCCAGCAGTCCATCTGGGGCTAGCTCCTATAATTCACCCCTCCACTTT. V and J are TRBV28 and TRBJ1-6, with D perhaps TRBD1 (5 bases). CDR1 is MDHEN and CDR2 is SYDVKM in the germline V gene. This CDR3 has 17 amino acids. Trimming took 5 bases from V and 0 from J, leaving 14 bases between them.

The chain recombines TRBV19 with TRBJ1-2; the D is unclear. This CDR3 has 14 residues. Germline values: CDR1 LNHDA, CDR2 SQIVND (reference sequence). Trimming took 3 bases from V and 3 from J, leaving 11 bases between them. The CDR3 sequence: CASSILGLDYGYTF. The DNA of the CDR3 is TGTGCCAGTAGTATCTTGGGCTTGGACTATGGCTACACCTTC.

The J gene is TRBJ2-1, the V gene TRBV27, with 10 bases matching TRBD2. In germline, CDR1 is MNHEY, CDR2 SMNVEV (reference sequence). The CDR3 loop spans 14 amino acids. V lost 7 bases, J lost 10 bases, and 10 bases stayed unmatched. CDR3 loop: CASMTGLAVLEQFF. CDR3 bases: TGTGCCAGCATGACAGGACTAGCGGTTCTCGAGCAGTTCTTC.

The rearrangement joins TRBV19 to TRBJ2-7, with D possibly TRBD2 on 5 matching bases. This CDR3 has 14 amino acids. V was shortened by 4 bases and J by 4 bases, with 14 bases between the two germline ends. Germline CDR1 reads LNHDA; CDR2 reads SQIVND (reference sequence). The CDR3 nucleotides are TGTGCCAGTAGTAAACCGGGAACACATTACGAGCAGTACTTC. Translated: CASSKPGTHYEQYF.

This chain uses TRBV11-2 with TRBJ2-7; TRBD2 aligns across 11 bases. The J segment lost 3 bases and the V segment lost 4 bases, leaving 5 bases of the junction unmatched. CDR1 SGHAT and CDR2 FQNNGV come from the germline V gene. The CDR3 runs 15 residues. The CDR3 DNA is TGTGCCAGCAGCTACCTCGGACTAGCGGGCTACGAGCAGTACTTC. It translates to CASSYLGLAGYEQYF.

This clone came up a few times. J is TRBJ1-2 and V is TRBV28; the match to TRBD1 covers 8 bases. With V trimmed by 3 bases and J by 6 bases, 9 bases remained unmatched. The germline V gene encodes CDR1 MDHEN and CDR2 SYDVKM. The CDR3 totals 15 residues. The CDR3 DNA is TGTGCCAGCAGTTTGGACAGGGTCTCATCACATGGCTACACCTTC. It is translated as CASSLDRVSSHGYTF.

The chain couples TRBV11-3 to TRBJ2-3, with a weak D call TRBD1 (5 bases). Germline CDR1 SGHNT, CDR2 YENEEA. The ends were cut back, 3 bases at V and 6 bases at J, with 16 bases in the middle. The CDR3 runs to 15 residues. CDR3 DNA sequence: TGTGCCAGCAGCTTCGGTCAGGGTGGAAGGGATACGCAGTATTTT. Translation gives CASSFGQGGRDTQYF. The whole variable domain, remainder taken from reference TRBV11-3 and TRBJ2-3, is EAGVVQSPRYKIIEKKQPVAFWCNPISGHNTLYWYLQNLGQGPELLIRYENEEAVDDSQLPKDRFSAERLKGVDSTLKIQPAELGDSAVYLCASSFGQGGRDTQYFGPGTRLTVL.